This T cell receptor beta chain was documented in a study of blood T cell repertoires in COVID-19. Study background: Material from acute and convalescent COVID-19 was sourced from the United States, Italy and Spain. The analysed material was cDNA or gDNA that came from T cells, B-cell-depleted T cells, or PBMCs.

In the authors' methods: Reference gene primer amplification gave nucleated cell count estimates. Clones were sequenced by immunoSEQ multiplex PCR, and TCRdb holds only the in-frame ones, with some missing. The V and J calls and clone size are taken from that table; D and trimming were inferred from the DNA. Found here are about 200,000 clones, just over 85% of them singletons; the top ten hold around 1.5%. The germline gives CDR1 SGHRS, CDR2 YFSETQ. The CDR3 runs 16 residues. The ends were cut back, 8 bases at V and 4 bases at J, with 22 bases in the middle. This sequence originates from a man between 18 and 35 years old with active or convalescent COVID-19. The chain employs TRBV5-1 and TRBJ2-1; tentative D call: TRBD1 (6 bases). The sample taken for sequencing was peripheral blood. The CDR3 here is CASSEDHRAPYNEQFF. DNA for the CDR3: TGCGCCAGTTCGGAGGACCACAGGGCCCCTTACAATGAGCAGTTCTTC.